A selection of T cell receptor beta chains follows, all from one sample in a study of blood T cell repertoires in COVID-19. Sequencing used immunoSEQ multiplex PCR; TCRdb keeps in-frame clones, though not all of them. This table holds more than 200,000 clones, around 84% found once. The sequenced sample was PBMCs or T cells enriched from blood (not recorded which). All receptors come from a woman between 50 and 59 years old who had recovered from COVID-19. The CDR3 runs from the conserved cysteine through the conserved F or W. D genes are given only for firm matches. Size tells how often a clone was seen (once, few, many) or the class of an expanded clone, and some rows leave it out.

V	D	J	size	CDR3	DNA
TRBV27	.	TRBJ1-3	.	CASKPGGLNSGNTIYF	TGTGCCAGCAAACCGGGCGGGCTTAACTCTGGAAACACCATATATTTT
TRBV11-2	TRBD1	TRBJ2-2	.	CASTSKPGQVTGELFF	TGTGCCAGCACCTCGAAACCAGGACAGGTCACCGGGGAGCTGTTTTTT
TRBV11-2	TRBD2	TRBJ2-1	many	CASSGRLATLF	TGTGCCAGCAGCGGACGACTAGCGACCCTCTTC
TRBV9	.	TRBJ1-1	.	CASSQDRNTEAFF	TGTGCCAGCAGTCAAGACAGGAACACTGAAGCTTTCTTT
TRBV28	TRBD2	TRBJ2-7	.	CASTLTSGRYEQYF	TGTGCCAGCACCTTGACTAGCGGTCGCTACGAGCAGTACTTC
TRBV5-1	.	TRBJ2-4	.	CASSLEKGLGKNIQYF	TGCGCCAGCAGCTTGGAAAAGGGGTTGGGGAAAAACATTCAGTACTTC
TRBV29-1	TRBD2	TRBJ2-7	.	CSVGGGTNYEQYF	TGCAGCGTTGGGGGGGGGACCAACTACGAGCAGTACTTC
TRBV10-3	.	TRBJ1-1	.	CAIPGGVPTGEDNTEAFF	TGTGCCATCCCCGGCGGCGTCCCCACAGGTGAGGACAACACTGAAGCTTTCTTT
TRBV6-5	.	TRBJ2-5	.	CASSYSSGITETQYF	TGTGCCAGCAGTTACTCGAGTGGTATCACGGAGACCCAGTACTTC
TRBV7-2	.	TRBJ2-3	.	CASSSRRGSTDTQYF	TGTGCCAGCAGCTCCCGGAGGGGAAGCACAGATACGCAGTATTTT
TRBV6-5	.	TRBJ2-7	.	CASSYGLPGTYEQYF	TGTGCCAGCAGTTACGGACTACCCGGAACCTACGAGCAGTACTTC
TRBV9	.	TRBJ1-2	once	CASSVDESHANGYTF	TGTGCCAGCAGCGTAGATGAGTCCCACGCTAATGGCTACACCTTC
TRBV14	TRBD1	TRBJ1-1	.	CASSPVRDSMNTEAFF	TGTGCCAGCAGCCCTGTACGGGACAGCATGAACACTGAAGCTTTCTTT
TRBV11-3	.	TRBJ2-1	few	CASSIARYNEQFF	TGTGCCAGCAGCATCGCCAGGTACAATGAGCAGTTCTTC
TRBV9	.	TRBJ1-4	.	CASSGEGRTNEKLFF	TGTGCCAGCAGCGGCGAGGGGAGGACTAATGAAAAACTGTTTTTT
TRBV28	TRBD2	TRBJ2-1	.	CASSLGKLLAGPYNEQFF	TGTGCCAGCAGTTTGGGCAAACTACTAGCGGGCCCCTACAATGAGCAGTTCTTC
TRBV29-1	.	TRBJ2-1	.	CSVGGVAGLYNEQFF	TGCAGCGTTGGAGGGGTGGCGGGACTCTACAATGAGCAGTTCTTC
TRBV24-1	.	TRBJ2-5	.	CATSDPTPPGTQYF	TGTGCCACCAGTGATCCAACCCCCCCGGGGACCCAGTACTTC
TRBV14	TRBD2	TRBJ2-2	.	CASSPGLAGVIDTGELFF	TGTGCCAGCAGCCCGGGACTAGCGGGAGTAATCGACACCGGGGAGCTGTTTTTT
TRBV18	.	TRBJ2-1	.	CASSPTVSATWNEQFF	TGTGCCAGCTCACCGACTGTGTCCGCGACCTGGAATGAGCAGTTCTTC
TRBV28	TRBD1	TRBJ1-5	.	CASSLTGQGNNQPQHF	TGTGCCAGCAGTTTAACGGGACAGGGGAACAATCAGCCCCAGCATTTT
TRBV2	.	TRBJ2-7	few	CASSETRPIYEQYF	TGTGCCAGCAGTGAAACCAGGCCAATCTACGAGCAGTACTTC
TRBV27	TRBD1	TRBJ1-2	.	CASSSIQGANSGYTF	TGTGCCAGCAGTTCTATACAGGGGGCCAACAGTGGCTACACCTTC
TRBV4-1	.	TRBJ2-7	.	CASRLGATKHAEQYF	TGCGCCAGCAGATTAGGGGCTACAAAACATGCAGAGCAGTACTTC
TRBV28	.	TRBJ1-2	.	CASRGGGTNYGYTF	TGTGCCAGCAGAGGGGGGGGGACTAACTATGGCTACACCTTC
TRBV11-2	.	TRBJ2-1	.	CASSHNRAVRYNEQFF	TGTGCCAGCAGCCATAACAGGGCGGTCCGGTACAATGAGCAGTTCTTC
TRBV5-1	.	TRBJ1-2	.	CASSLGDWDYGYTF	TGCGCCAGCAGCTTGGGGGACTGGGACTATGGCTACACCTTC
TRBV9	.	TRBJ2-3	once	CASQRLASTDTQYF	TGTGCCAGCCAAAGGCTAGCTAGCACAGATACGCAGTATTTT
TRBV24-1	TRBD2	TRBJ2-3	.	CATSDPTSGREDTQYF	TGTGCCACCAGTGACCCAACTAGCGGGAGGGAAGATACGCAGTATTTT
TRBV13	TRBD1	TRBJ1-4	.	CASGQGKDEKLFF	TGTGCCAGCGGACAGGGAAAAGACGAAAAACTGTTTTTT
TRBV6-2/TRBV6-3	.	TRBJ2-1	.	CASSFREDSYNEQFF	TGTGCCAGCAGTTTTAGGGAGGACTCCTACAATGAGCAGTTCTTC
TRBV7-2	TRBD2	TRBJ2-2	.	CASSSSGANTGELFF	TGTGCCAGCAGCTCTAGCGGGGCGAACACCGGGGAGCTGTTTTTT
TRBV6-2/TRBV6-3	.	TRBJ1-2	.	CASSQRQGNGYTF	TGTGCCAGCAGTCAACGTCAGGGTAACGGCTACACCTTC
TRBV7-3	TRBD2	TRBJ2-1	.	CASSLDGRANHEQFF	TGTGCCAGCAGCTTAGACGGGAGGGCCAATCATGAGCAGTTCTTC
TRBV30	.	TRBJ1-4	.	CAWTQGEKLFF	TGTGCCTGGACCCAGGGTGAAAAACTGTTTTTT
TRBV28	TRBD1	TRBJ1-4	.	CASSRPDRGNEKLFF	TGTGCCAGCAGCCGACCCGACAGGGGGAATGAAAAACTGTTTTTT
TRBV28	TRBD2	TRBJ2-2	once	CASSLGGRATGELFF	TGTGCCAGCAGTTTAGGCGGGAGGGCCACCGGGGAGCTGTTTTTT
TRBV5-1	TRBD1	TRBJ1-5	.	CASSSGTVNQPQHF	TGCGCCAGCAGTAGTGGGACAGTCAATCAGCCCCAGCATTTT
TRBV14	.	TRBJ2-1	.	CASSQESPGPTYNEQFF	TGTGCCAGCAGCCAAGAAAGTCCAGGGCCCACCTACAATGAGCAGTTCTTC
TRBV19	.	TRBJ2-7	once	CASLRGRESHEQYF	TGTGCCAGCCTCAGGGGGCGGGAGTCTCACGAGCAGTACTTC
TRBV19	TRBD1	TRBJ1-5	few	CASNPDRGVFQPQHF	TGTGCCAGTAATCCCGACAGGGGCGTGTTTCAGCCCCAGCATTTT